This T cell receptor beta chain is drawn from a study of beta chain features in type 1 diabetes. V was cut by 4 bases and J by 3 bases, with 9 bases left in between. The CDR3 spans 13 residues. CDR1 is SGHTA and CDR2 is FQGNSA in the germline V gene. All sorted populations exceeded 95% purity. This clone came up a few times. Its matching antigen is unknown. Regarding the study as a whole: Shortening that was moderate but significant affected the TCRB CDR3s of Type 1 diabetes patients in all four CD4+ subsets. Individuals with type 1 diabetes displayed fewer insertions and more deletions at VDJ junctions.

TCRB transcripts that were expressed got sequenced, as all of the isolated RNA had been reverse transcribed. TCRdb keeps only in-frame clones here, not all; method: immunoSEQ multiplex PCR. The table lists approximately 150,000 clones, about 9.4% of them singletons. The sequenced sample was naive CD4+ T cells from blood. The origin of this receptor is a man between 18 and 35 years old in good health. The chain uses TRBV7-2 and TRBJ2-5; D unclear. CDR3 sequence (DNA): TGTGCCAGCAGCTCCCGCCGGGAAGAGACCCAGTACTTC. This translates into CASSSRREETQYF.